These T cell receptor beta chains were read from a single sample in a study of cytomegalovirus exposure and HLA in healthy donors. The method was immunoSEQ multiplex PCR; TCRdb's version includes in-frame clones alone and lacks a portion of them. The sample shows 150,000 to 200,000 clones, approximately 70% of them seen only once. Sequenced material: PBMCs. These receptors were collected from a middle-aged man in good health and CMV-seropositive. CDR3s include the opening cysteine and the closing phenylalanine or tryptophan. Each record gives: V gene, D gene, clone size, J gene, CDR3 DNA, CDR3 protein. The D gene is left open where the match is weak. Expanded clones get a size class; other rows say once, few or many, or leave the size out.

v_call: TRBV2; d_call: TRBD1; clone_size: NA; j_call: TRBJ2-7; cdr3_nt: TGTGCCAGCAGAGGACAGGGGTTTGTGGACGAGCAGTACTTC; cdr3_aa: CASRGQGFVDEQYF
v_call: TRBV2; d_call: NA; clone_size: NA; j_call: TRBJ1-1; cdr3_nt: TGTGCCAGCAGTCCAGACAGGCTTGGGAACACTGAAGCTTTCTTT; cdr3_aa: CASSPDRLGNTEAFF
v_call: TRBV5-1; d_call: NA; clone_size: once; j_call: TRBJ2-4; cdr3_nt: TGCGCCAGCAGCTTGGCCACAGAAAACATTCAGTACTTC; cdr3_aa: CASSLATENIQYF
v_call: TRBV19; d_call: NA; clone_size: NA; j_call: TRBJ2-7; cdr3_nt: TGTGCCAGTAGTACAGGGCCTTACTCCTACGAGCAGTACTTC; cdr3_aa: CASSTGPYSYEQYF
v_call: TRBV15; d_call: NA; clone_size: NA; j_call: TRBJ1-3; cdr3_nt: TGTGCCACCAGCAGAGATACGCGACACCAGTCCTCTGGAAACACCATATATTTT; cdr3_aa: CATSRDTRHQSSGNTIYF
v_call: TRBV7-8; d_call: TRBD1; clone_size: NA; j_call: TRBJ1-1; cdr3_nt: TGTGCCAGCAGCGTAGGTGGGACAGGGATCACTGAAGCTTTCTTT; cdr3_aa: CASSVGGTGITEAFF
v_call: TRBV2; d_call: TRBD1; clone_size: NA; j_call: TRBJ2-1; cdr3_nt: TGTGCCAGCAGTGAAGCGCTTCGACAGGGTCAGCAGTTCTTC; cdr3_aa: CASSEALRQGQQFF
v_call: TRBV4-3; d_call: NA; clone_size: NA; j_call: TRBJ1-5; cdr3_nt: TGCGCCAGCAGCCAAGAGATGCGTCAGCCCCAGCATTTT; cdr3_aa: CASSQEMRQPQHF
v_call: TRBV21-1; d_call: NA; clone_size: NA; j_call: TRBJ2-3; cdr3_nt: TGTGCCAGCAGCAACTACACAGATACGCAGTATTTT; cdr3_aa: CASSNYTDTQYF
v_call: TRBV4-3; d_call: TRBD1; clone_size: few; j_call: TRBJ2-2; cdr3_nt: TGCGCCAGCAGCCAAGACGGGGACAGCTCAGTGAACACCGGGGAGCTGTTTTTT; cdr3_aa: CASSQDGDSSVNTGELFF
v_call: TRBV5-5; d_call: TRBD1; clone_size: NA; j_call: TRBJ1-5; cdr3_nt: TGTGCCAGCAGCTTGGGGAGACAGGGAAGATTTGGCAATCAGCCCCAGCATTTT; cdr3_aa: CASSLGRQGRFGNQPQHF
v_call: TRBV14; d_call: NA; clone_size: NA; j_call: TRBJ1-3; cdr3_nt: TGTGCCAGCAGCCTCACCATGGGGCTTAGTGGAAACACCATATATTTT; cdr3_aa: CASSLTMGLSGNTIYF
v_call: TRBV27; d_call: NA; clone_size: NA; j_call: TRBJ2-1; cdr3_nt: TGTGCCAGCACCCACAGCGGGGGACAGACGAATGAGCAGTTCTTC; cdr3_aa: CASTHSGGQTNEQFF
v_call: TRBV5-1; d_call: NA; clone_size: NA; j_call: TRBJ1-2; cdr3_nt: TGCGCCAGCAGCTTGGGTGTCAGTTCCTATGGCTACACCTTC; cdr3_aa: CASSLGVSSYGYTF
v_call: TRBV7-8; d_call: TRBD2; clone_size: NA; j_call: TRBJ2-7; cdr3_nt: TGTGCCAGCAGCGGAACCGGGACTAACGCCTACGAGCAGTACTTC; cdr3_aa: CASSGTGTNAYEQYF
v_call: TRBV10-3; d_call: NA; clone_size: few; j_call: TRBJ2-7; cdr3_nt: TGTGCCATCAGTGAGGTAGACTACGAGCAGTACTTC; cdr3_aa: CAISEVDYEQYF